Listed below are T cell receptor beta chains from one sample, sequenced in a study of response to subunit inactivated influenza vaccine. TCRdb re-called the RT-PCR reads with MiXCR, one entry per CDR3 protein. This table holds hundreds of thousands of distinct CDR3 sequences, roughly 14% found once. The sample in question was PBMCs from blood, obtained 12 days after vaccination. The receptors here all came from a man between 50 and 59 years old who received an inactivated influenza vaccine. Each CDR3 is given with its conserved first and last residue. Rows may omit the clone size; those that give it use once, few, many or a size class.

j_call | clone_size | cdr3_length | v_call | cdr3_aa
TRBJ2-3 | few | 15 | TRBV2 | CASSRDRGSTDTQYF
TRBJ2-1 | NA | 16 | TRBV5-1 | CASSEGPTTAYNEQFF
TRBJ2-1 | few | 15 | TRBV20-1 | CSAKRGLRSYNEQFF
TRBJ2-1 | NA | 15 | TRBV6-1 | CASGIVAGIYNEQFF
TRBJ2-1 | few | 12 | TRBV10-3 | CAISERANEQFF
TRBJ2-7 | many | 13 | TRBV20-1 | CSAMGGSYLEQYF
TRBJ1-4 | NA | 15 | TRBV16 | CASSQFTGGAEKLFF
TRBJ1-6 | NA | 15 | TRBV2 | CASIRDGFYNSPLHF
TRBJ2-3 | NA | 14 | TRBV24-1 | CATSDPLTADTQYF
TRBJ2-1 | NA | 12 | TRBV29-1 | CSAEGQGFEQFF
TRBJ1-2 | NA | 15 | TRBV9 | CASSEGGWDVRGYTF
TRBJ2-5 | NA | 13 | TRBV28 | CASSGMLQETQYF
TRBJ2-7 | NA | 12 | TRBV20-1 | CSARTGTIEQYF
TRBJ2-3 | NA | 16 | TRBV12-3/TRBV12-4 | CASRPERLGGTDTQYF
TRBJ2-7 | NA | 14 | TRBV7-9 | CASSLDPGGSEQYF
TRBJ2-7 | NA | 13 | TRBV7-9 | CASSWDSYYEQYF
TRBJ2-7 | NA | 13 | TRBV29-1 | CSVVAGGIHEQYF
TRBJ1-1 | few | 11 | TRBV29-1 | CSVGLNTEAFF
TRBJ2-7 | NA | 16 | TRBV4-1 | CASSQERALSSYEQYF
TRBJ2-3 | few | 16 | TRBV5-1 | CASSWIAGARTDTQYF
TRBJ2-7 | NA | 13 | TRBV7-3 | CASSETGYGEQYF
TRBJ1-4 | NA | 14 | TRBV12-3/TRBV12-4 | CASSLRGFDEKLFF
TRBJ2-3 | NA | 14 | TRBV4-1 | CASSLPASGPTQYF
TRBJ2-1 | many | 15 | TRBV7-9 | CASSLLDSRGDEQFF
TRBJ2-3 | few | 15 | TRBV14 | CASSQGGAWTDTQYF
TRBJ1-1 | few | 15 | TRBV7-2 | CASSFIREVGTEAFF
TRBJ2-2 | NA | 16 | TRBV19 | CASSIRLAGHTGELFF
TRBJ2-3 | many | 15 | TRBV29-1 | CSVGRYGQNPDTQYF
TRBJ2-7 | few | 15 | TRBV4-3 | CASSQDPATNYEQYF
TRBJ2-7 | NA | 13 | TRBV20-1 | CSADPVFSYEQYF
TRBJ2-3 | NA | 16 | TRBV5-6 | CASSLLAGLRTDTQYF
TRBJ2-1 | NA | 18 | TRBV11-2 | CASSLFGLAGNSYNEQFF
TRBJ2-2 | NA | 17 | TRBV6-2/TRBV6-3 | CASSHQRVAAIPGELFF
TRBJ2-7 | few | 13 | TRBV24-1 | CATSDPHRQAQYF
TRBJ1-1 | NA | 17 | TRBV5-1 | CASSPWGGSQPSSEAFF
TRBJ2-7 | few | 13 | TRBV12-3/TRBV12-4 | CASSWRARYEQYF
TRBJ2-7 | NA | 15 | TRBV20-1 | CSARDVQSFVYEQYF
TRBJ2-7 | NA | 14 | TRBV20-1 | CSAREESQGGGQYF
TRBJ2-3 | NA | 18 | TRBV9 | CASSVVPNMIAGEDTQYF
TRBJ2-7 | few | 15 | TRBV6-5 | CASSSAAGFTYEQYF
TRBJ1-4 | few | 12 | TRBV12-3/TRBV12-4 | CASRGAGEKLFF
TRBJ1-6 | few | 13 | TRBV6-1 | CASRQGLGSPLHF
TRBJ2-1 | NA | 14 | TRBV12-3/TRBV12-4 | CASRGLSSYNEQFF
TRBJ2-1 | NA | 14 | TRBV29-1 | CSVGASLTYNEQFF
TRBJ2-5 | NA | 15 | TRBV27 | CASSPQTGLLKTQYF
TRBJ1-2 | once | 14 | TRBV3-1 | CASSQPGQAYGYTF
TRBJ1-2 | NA | 14 | TRBV7-2 | CASSLRGALQGYTF